This T cell receptor (beta chain) was documented in a study of cytomegalovirus exposure and HLA in healthy donors. The CDR3 has 14 amino acids. The germline V gene has CDR1 SGHTA and CDR2 FQGNSA. Trimming removed 4 bases from V and 2 bases from J, with 10 bases in between. The assay was immunoSEQ multiplex PCR, and TCRdb's table has in-frame clones only and misses some. This sample has 150,000 to 250,000 clones, with around 83% found just once. This clone came up once. The receptor was derived from a woman aged 25-40 years in good health and CMV-seropositive. The rearrangement joins TRBV7-2 to TRBJ2-3; no reliable D call. Sequencing was carried out using PBMCs. This CDR3 reads CASSWAPDTDTQYF. The CDR3 DNA follows: TGTGCCAGCAGCTGGGCTCCCGACACAGATACGCAGTATTTT.